The 21 T cell receptor beta chains given below trace back to one sample, sequenced in a study of blood T cell repertoires in COVID-19. TCRdb's copy holds only in-frame clones and misses some; the assay was immunoSEQ multiplex PCR. The profile shows about 220,000 clones, about four fifths of them singletons. Sequencing was done on a sample of peripheral blood. The receptors come from a woman in her 30s who had recovered from COVID-19.

The chain recombines TRBV12-5 with TRBJ2-2; possible D gene TRBD2, 6 bases. The length of the CDR3 is 15 residues. Germline V gives CDR1 LGHNT, CDR2 FRNRAP. Trimming pared 5 bases from V and 0 bases from J, leaving 10 bases between. CDR3 nucleotide sequence: TGTGCTAGTGGTCTCGGGACTTCGAACACCGGGGAGCTGTTTTTT. Translated: CASGLGTSNTGELFF.

The V and J genes are TRBV7-7 and TRBJ2-5, with TRBD1 matching 9 bases. V trimming: 1 base; J trimming: 4 bases; junction bases outside the gene matches: 7. CDR3 size: 16 residues. The germline V gene has CDR1 SSHAT and CDR2 FNYEAQ (reference sequence). The chain's CDR3 is CASSLGTDRGAETQYF. CDR3 DNA: TGTGCCAGCAGCTTAGGAACGGACAGGGGTGCAGAGACCCAGTACTTC.

The chain uses TRBV5-1 and TRBJ2-2; 13 positions agree with TRBD2. V lost 0 bases, J lost 4 bases, and 3 bases stayed unmatched. The CDR3 has 17 residues. Germline-derived CDR1 and CDR2 are SGHRS and YFSETQ. The DNA of the CDR3 is TGCGCCAGCAGCTTGGGACTAGCGGGAGGACCCACCGGGGAGCTGTTTTTT. Translating it yields CASSLGLAGGPTGELFF.

This clone was picked up a small number of times. This sequence joins TRBV9 and TRBJ1-5; possibly TRBD1 for D (6 bases). The V and J ends lost 4 bases and 0 bases respectively, with 11 bases between them. This CDR3 is built from 15 residues. The germline V gene has CDR1 SGDLS and CDR2 YYNGEE. CDR3 bases: TGTGCCAGCAGCAAATCAGGGGTTAGCAATCAGCCCCAGCATTTT. Translated: CASSKSGVSNQPQHF.

The chain is built from TRBV11-2 and TRBJ2-5; D uncertain. The ends were cut back, 6 bases at V and 2 bases at J, with 13 bases in the middle. The CDR3 is made up of 14 amino acids. CDR1 is SGHAT and CDR2 is FQNNGV in the germline V gene. This CDR3 is CASREVVKQETQYF. The CDR3 nucleotides read TGTGCCAGCAGAGAGGTGGTGAAACAAGAGACCCAGTACTTC.

CDR3 DNA sequence: TGCGCCAGCAGCTTGTCGGGAGGGCTAGCGGACGAGCAGTACTTC. This translates into CASSLSGGLADEQYF. V is TRBV5-1 and J is TRBJ2-7; the match to TRBD2 covers 8 bases. Germline loops: CDR1 SGHRS, CDR2 YFSETQ. This CDR3 is built from 15 residues. The trim removed 1 base at V and 5 bases at J, leaving 8 bases unmatched.

This clone appeared a single time. The genes are TRBV7-3 and TRBJ2-3, with 11 bases identical to TRBD2. The V and J ends lost 1 base and 4 bases, in that order; junction bases with no gene match: 10. The length of the CDR3 is 18 residues. Germline lookup yields CDR1 SGHTA and CDR2 FQGTGA. CDR3 sequence: CASSLKLAGEFGSDTQYF. CDR3 bases: TGTGCCAGCAGCTTAAAACTAGCGGGAGAGTTTGGATCAGATACGCAGTATTTT.

The chain has TRBV5-1 and TRBJ1-1; a weak D match, TRBD1 (6 bases). The CDR3 length is 13 residues. Germline V lookup: CDR1 SGHRS, CDR2 YFSETQ. Trimming took 3 bases from V and 8 from J, leaving 14 bases between them. The CDR3 bases are TGCGCCAGCAGCTCAATTGCCGGGACAGAAGCTTTCTTT. It yields the protein CASSSIAGTEAFF.

This clone appeared once. The V gene is TRBV27, the J gene TRBJ2-7, with a weak D call TRBD2 (6 bases). The CDR3 sequence is 13 residues long. Germline CDR1 is MNHEY and CDR2 is SMNVEV (reference sequence). The germline V and J ends were trimmed by 3 bases and 4 bases, with 10 bases remaining between them. CDR3 amino acids: CASSFAGRYEQYF. The CDR3 bases are TGTGCCAGCAGTTTCGCGGGACGGTACGAGCAGTACTTC.

V is TRBV18 and J is TRBJ2-2; 11 bases are a match to TRBD2. This CDR3 is 17 amino acids long. The germline CDR1 and CDR2 sequences are KGHSH and LQKENI. V was clipped by 2 bases and J by 6 bases; unmatched bases: 8. DNA for the CDR3: TGTGCCAGCTCACCAGTACTAGCGGGAGCGTCCCCCGGGGAGCTGTTTTTT. Protein: CASSPVLAGASPGELFF.

This clone was recorded a few times. The sample holds other DNA sequences that translate to the same CDR3. The genes are TRBV6-5 and TRBJ1-3; TRBD1 matches at 7 bases. This CDR3 is built from 14 residues. V lost 2 bases to trimming and J lost 2 bases; unmatched junction nucleotides: 0. Looked up from germline, CDR1 is MNHEY and CDR2 is SVGAGI. The DNA for the CDR3 is TGTGCCAGCAGTTACGGGACAGCTGGAAACACCATATATTTT. This codes for CASSYGTAGNTIYF.

The chain uses TRBV4-2 and TRBJ2-3, with D possibly being TRBD2 (5 bases). CDR1 is LGHNA and CDR2 is YNFKEQ in the germline V gene. With 0 bases removed from V and 4 bases from J, the gap between germline ends came to 11 bases. The CDR3 covers 15 residues. CDR3 in amino acids: CASSQDHGSADTQYF. CDR3 nucleotides: TGTGCCAGCAGCCAAGATCATGGTAGCGCAGATACGCAGTATTTT.

The genes are TRBV18 and TRBJ1-5; D gene uncertain. Germline V gene lookup returns CDR1 KGHSH and CDR2 LQKENI. Trimming cost V 3 bases and J 2 bases, with 8 bases left between them. This CDR3 is built from 14 residues. The CDR3: CASSPAPGNQPQHF. DNA of the CDR3: TGTGCCAGCTCACCCGCACCAGGCAATCAGCCCCAGCATTTT.

The rearrangement links TRBV2 to TRBJ2-1; 9 bases match TRBD2. CDR3 length equals 15 residues. V shed 2 bases and J 6 bases; nucleotides not matched to a gene: 5. The V gene's germline CDR1 is SNHLY and CDR2 FYNNEI. The CDR3 spells CASSELSGSGNEQFF. The CDR3 DNA follows: TGTGCCAGCAGTGAACTTAGCGGGAGCGGCAATGAGCAGTTCTTC.

This rearrangement joins TRBV30 to TRBJ1-2, with unresolved D. V lost 2 bases, J lost 2 bases, and 9 bases lay in between. Germline V gene data show CDR1 as GTSNPN and CDR2 as SVGIG (reference sequence). The CDR3 loop spans 13 amino acids. CDR3 sequence reads: CAWSPSENYGYTF. CDR3 coding DNA: TGTGCCTGGAGTCCTAGCGAGAACTATGGCTACACCTTC.

The chain employs TRBV6-5 and TRBJ1-5; no firm D call. Trimming pared 4 bases from V and 9 bases from J, leaving 13 bases between. Germline-derived CDR1 and CDR2 are MNHEY and SVGAGI. The CDR3 runs to 13 residues. The CDR3 loop reads CASSWRVKGPQHF. CDR3 sequence (DNA): TGTGCCAGCAGTTGGAGGGTTAAGGGGCCCCAGCATTTT.

The chain employs TRBV3-1 (or the pseudogene TRBV3-2) and TRBJ1-2, with 8 bases matching TRBD1. The ends lost 1 base at V and 1 base at J; junction bases unmatched: 8. Per germline, CDR1 LGHDT and CDR2 YNNKEL (reference sequence). The CDR3 has 17 residues. CDR3 in amino acids: CASSQASGGSYNYGYTF. The CDR3, as DNA: TGTGCCAGCAGCCAAGCGTCAGGGGGCTCGTATAACTATGGCTACACCTTC.

This clone occurred a few times. The chain uses TRBV7-3 and TRBJ2-5; 13 nucleotides align to TRBD2. Germline assignment: CDR1 SGHTA and CDR2 FQGTGA. Trimming took 5 bases from V and 5 from J; bases not matched to a gene: 8. CDR3 length equals 16 residues. The CDR3 loop is CASSKKGLAGMETQYF. DNA of the CDR3: TGTGCCAGCAGCAAAAAGGGACTAGCGGGAATGGAGACCCAGTACTTC.

The chain carries TRBV7-9 and TRBJ1-6; TRBD1 aligns across 7 bases. V lost 5 bases, J lost 8 bases, and 9 bases stayed unmatched. Germline V gene lookup returns CDR1 SEHNR and CDR2 FQNEAQ (reference sequence). CDR3 length: 15 amino acids. The CDR3 DNA sequence: TGTGCCAGCAGCAGACCGGGACAGCCGCATTCACCCCTCCACTTT. Translation: CASSRPGQPHSPLHF.

J is TRBJ1-4 and V is TRBV5-4; the D is unclear. Germline V gene lookup returns CDR1 SGHNT and CDR2 YYREEE (reference sequence). This CDR3 comprises 12 residues. Trimming pared 6 bases from V and 6 bases from J, leaving 9 bases between. The CDR3 loop reads CASMITYEKLFF. The DNA of the CDR3 is TGTGCCAGCATGATTACTTATGAAAAACTGTTTTTT.

This clone was observed once. The chain carries TRBV5-4 and TRBJ1-1; 7 bases are shared with TRBD1. Germline V gene data show CDR1 as SGHNT and CDR2 as YYREEE (reference sequence). The V segment lost 2 bases and the J segment 1 base; nucleotides outside the gene matches: 5. The CDR3 covers 15 residues. CDR3: CASSFGRGANTEAFF. The CDR3, as DNA: TGTGCCAGCAGCTTCGGCAGGGGGGCGAACACTGAAGCTTTCTTT.